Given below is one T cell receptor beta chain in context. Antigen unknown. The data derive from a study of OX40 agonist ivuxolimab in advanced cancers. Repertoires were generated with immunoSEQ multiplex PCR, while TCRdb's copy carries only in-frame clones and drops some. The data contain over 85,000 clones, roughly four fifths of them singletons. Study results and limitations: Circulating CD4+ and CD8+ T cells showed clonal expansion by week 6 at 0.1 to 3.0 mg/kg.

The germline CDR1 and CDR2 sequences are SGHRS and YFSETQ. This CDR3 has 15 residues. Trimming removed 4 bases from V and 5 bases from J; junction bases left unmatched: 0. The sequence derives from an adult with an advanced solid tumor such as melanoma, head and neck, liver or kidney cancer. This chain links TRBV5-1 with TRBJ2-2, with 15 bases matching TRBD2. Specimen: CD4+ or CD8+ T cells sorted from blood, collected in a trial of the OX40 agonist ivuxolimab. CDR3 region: CASSGTSGGTGELFF. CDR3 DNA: TGCGCCAGCAGCGGGACTAGCGGGGGGACCGGGGAGCTGTTTTTT.